The clone carrying this T cell receptor (beta chain) was found many times. The data were taken from a study of kidney transplant recipient with SARS-CoV-2 infection. TCRdb ran MiXCR on the reads and lists one entry per CDR3 protein. This sample has 250,000 or so distinct CDR3 sequences; 25% to 35% occur once, and the top ten carry roughly 7%. CDR1 DFQATT and CDR2 SNEGSKA come from the germline V gene (reference sequence). CDR3 size: 14 residues. After removal of 6 bases from V and 9 bases from J, the junction contained 12 bases not matched to a gene. J is TRBJ2-1 and V is TRBV20-1; TRBD2 matches at 9 bases. This clonotype was obtained from a young adult male patient who had COVID-19 and was a kidney transplant recipient. Some T cells could come from the graft donor. Sequencing was performed on a blood sample, taken at baseline and on day 111 from a kidney transplant recipient. The CDR3 loop reads CSAEGGGRAAEQFF. The CDR3 DNA reads TGCAGTGCGGAAGGAGGCGGGAGGGCGGCTGAGCAGTTCTTC.